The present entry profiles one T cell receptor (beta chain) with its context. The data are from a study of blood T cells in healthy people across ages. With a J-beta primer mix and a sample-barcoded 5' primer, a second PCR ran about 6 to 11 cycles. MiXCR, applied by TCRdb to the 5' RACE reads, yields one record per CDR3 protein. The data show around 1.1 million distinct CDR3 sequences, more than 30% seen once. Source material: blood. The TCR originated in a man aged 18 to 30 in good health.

The CDR3 nucleotides read TGTGCCAGCAGACGGTTACAGGGGGGAAACATTCAGTACTTC. This codes for CASRRLQGGNIQYF. The genes are TRBV11-2 and TRBJ2-4; the match to TRBD1 covers 8 bases. This CDR3 is 14 amino acids long. Trimming removed 6 bases from V and 6 bases from J; junction bases left unmatched: 7. The germline V gene encodes CDR1 SGHAT and CDR2 FQNNGV.